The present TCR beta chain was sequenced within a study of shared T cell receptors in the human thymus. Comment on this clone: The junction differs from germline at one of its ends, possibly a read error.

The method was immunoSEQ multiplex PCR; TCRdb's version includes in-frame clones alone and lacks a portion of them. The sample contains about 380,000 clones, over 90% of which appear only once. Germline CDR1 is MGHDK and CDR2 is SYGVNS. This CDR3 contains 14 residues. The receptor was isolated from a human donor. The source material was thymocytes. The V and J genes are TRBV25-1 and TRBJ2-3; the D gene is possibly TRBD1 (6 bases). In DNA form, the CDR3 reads TGTGCCAGCAGTGACGGACAGAGCACATATACGCAGTATTTT. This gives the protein CASSDGQSTYTQYF. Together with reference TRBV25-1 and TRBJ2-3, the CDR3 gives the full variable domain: EADIYQTPRYLVIGTGKKITLECSQTMGHDKMYWYQQDPGMELHLIHYSYGVNSTEKGDLSSESTVSRIRTEHFPLTLESARPSHTSQYLCASSDGQSTYTQYFGPGTRLTVL.